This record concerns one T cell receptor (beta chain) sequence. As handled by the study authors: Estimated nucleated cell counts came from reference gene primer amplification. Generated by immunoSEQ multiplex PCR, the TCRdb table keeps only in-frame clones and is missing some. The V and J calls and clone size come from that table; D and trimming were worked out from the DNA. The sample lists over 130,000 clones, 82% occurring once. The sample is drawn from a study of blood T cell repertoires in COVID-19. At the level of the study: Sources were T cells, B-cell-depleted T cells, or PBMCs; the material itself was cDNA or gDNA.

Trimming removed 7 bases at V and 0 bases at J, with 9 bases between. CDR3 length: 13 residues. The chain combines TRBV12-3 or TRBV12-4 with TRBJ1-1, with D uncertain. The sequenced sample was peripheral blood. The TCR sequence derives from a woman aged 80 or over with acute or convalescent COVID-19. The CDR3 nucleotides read TGTGCCAGCAACTTTGGGCTGAACACTGAAGCTTTCTTT. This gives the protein CASNFGLNTEAFF.